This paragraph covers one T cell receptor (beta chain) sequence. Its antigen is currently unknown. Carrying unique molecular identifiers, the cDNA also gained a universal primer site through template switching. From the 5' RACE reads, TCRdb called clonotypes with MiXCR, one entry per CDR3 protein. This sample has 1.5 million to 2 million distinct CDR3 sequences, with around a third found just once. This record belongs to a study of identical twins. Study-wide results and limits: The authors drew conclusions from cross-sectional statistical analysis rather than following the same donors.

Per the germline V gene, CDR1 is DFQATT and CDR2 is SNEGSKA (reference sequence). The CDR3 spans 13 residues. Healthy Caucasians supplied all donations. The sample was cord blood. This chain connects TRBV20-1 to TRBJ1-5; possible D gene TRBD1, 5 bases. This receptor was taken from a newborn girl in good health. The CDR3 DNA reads TGCAGCACAAGCCCCGCGGGGGATCAGCCCCAGCATTTT. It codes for CSTSPAGDQPQHF.